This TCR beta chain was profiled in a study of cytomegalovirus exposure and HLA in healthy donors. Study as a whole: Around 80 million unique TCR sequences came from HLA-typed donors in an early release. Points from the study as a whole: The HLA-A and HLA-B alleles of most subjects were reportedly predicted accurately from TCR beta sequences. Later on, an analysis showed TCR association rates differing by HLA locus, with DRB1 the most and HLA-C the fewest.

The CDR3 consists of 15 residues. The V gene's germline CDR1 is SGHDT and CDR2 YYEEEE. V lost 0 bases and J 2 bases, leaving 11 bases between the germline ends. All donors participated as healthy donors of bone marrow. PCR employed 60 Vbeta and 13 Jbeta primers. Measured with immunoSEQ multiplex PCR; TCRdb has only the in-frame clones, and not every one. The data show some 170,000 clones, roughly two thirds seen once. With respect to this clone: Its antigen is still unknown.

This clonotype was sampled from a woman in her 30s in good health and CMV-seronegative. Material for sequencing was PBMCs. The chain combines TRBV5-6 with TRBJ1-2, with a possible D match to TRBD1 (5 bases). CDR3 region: CASSLAPGGNYGYTF. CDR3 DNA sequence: TGTGCCAGCAGCTTGGCACCGGGGGGGAACTATGGCTACACCTTC.